This T cell receptor (beta chain) was found in a study of T cell repertoires in cytomegalovirus infection. This clonotype came up a few times. One entry per CDR3 protein, called by TCRdb with MiXCR from the reads. The data contain roughly 320,000 distinct CDR3 sequences, roughly 9.5% of them singletons. Sequencing was done on a sample of PBMCs. This TCR was recovered from a human donor in good health (CMV status not recorded). Some clones in this sample may be carry-over from other donors' samples.

DNA of the CDR3: TGTGCCAGCAGCCACCGGGGTTCACCCCTCCACTTT. Translating it yields CASSHRGSPLHF. This sequence joins TRBV7-9 and TRBJ1-6; no definite D call. In germline, CDR1 is SEHNR, CDR2 FQNEAQ (reference sequence). There are 12 residues in the CDR3. Trimming pared 5 bases from V and 9 bases from J, leaving 8 bases between.